A selection of T cell receptor beta chains follows, all from one sample in a study of tumor-infiltrating lymphocytes in primary liver carcinoma. Each CDR3 protein is one row after TCRdb ran MiXCR on the multiplex PCR reads. Altogether tens of thousands of distinct CDR3 sequences are present, about 78% being singletons, with the ten largest covering around 22%. Sequenced input: liver tumor tissue from sampling region 5. These receptors were collected from a man between 35 and 55 years old with primary liver carcinoma and hepatitis B virus infection. CDR3s leave out the opening cysteine and the closing phenylalanine or tryptophan. Each record gives: V gene, CDR3 protein.

v_call: TRBV2; cdr3_aa: ASRKGQTYEQY
v_call: TRBV11-1; cdr3_aa: VSSFPGTSGTKNNQY
v_call: TRBV12-3/TRBV12-4; cdr3_aa: ASNIGGYGYT
v_call: TRBV6-5; cdr3_aa: ANSYAMPNEQF
v_call: TRBV11-2; cdr3_aa: SSTRGSSTYEHY
v_call: TRBV6-1; cdr3_aa: ASRWDPISYNEQF
v_call: TRBV11-3; cdr3_aa: TSSTGLNNEAF
v_call: TRBV14; cdr3_aa: ASSQGAGRIYNEEF
v_call: TRBV4-1; cdr3_aa: ASGFMDRGTYEQY
v_call: TRBV20-1; cdr3_aa: SVKRGYEQY
v_call: TRBV11-1; cdr3_aa: ASGVEQSYEQY
v_call: TRBV4-1; cdr3_aa: AGSQDRTPYYNEQF
v_call: TRBV4-3; cdr3_aa: ASSLPGTATYEQY
v_call: TRBV29-1; cdr3_aa: GALREEQF
v_call: TRBV2; cdr3_aa: ASSAVGGNQPQH
v_call: TRBV29-1; cdr3_aa: SVMSAGKRDYGYT
v_call: TRBV18; cdr3_aa: VSSLRGTKNIQY
v_call: TRBV5-1; cdr3_aa: ACSLGDKGNSEY
v_call: TRBV6-2/TRBV6-3; cdr3_aa: TSRSSGRMYEQY